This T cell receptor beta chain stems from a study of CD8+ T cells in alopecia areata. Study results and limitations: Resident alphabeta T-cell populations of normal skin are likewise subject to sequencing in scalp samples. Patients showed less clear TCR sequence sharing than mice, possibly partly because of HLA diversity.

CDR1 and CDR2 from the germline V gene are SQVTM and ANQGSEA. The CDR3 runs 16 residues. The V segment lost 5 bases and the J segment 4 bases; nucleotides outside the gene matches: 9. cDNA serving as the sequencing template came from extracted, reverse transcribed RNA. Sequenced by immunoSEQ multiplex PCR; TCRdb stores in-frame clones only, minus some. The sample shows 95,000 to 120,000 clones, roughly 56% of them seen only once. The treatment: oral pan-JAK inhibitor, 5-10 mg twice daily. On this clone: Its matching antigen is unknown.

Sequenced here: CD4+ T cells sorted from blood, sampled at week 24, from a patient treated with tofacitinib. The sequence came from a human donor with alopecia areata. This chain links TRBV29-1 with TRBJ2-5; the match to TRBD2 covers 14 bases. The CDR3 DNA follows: TGCAGCGTTCGTCGGACTAGCGGGGGGCCGGCAGAGACCCAGTACTTC. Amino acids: CSVRRTSGGPAETQYF. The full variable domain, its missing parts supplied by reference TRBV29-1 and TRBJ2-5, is SAVISQKPSRDICQRGTSLTIQCQVDSQVTMMFWYRQQPGQSLTLIATANQGSEATYESGFVIDKFPISRPNLTFSTLTVSNMSPEDSSIYLCSVRRTSGGPAETQYFGPGTRLLVL.